These 13 T cell receptor beta chains originate from one sample sequenced in a study of immune cell composition in non-small cell lung cancer. Clones were sequenced by immunoSEQ multiplex PCR, and TCRdb holds only the in-frame ones, with some missing. The table includes about 2,500 clones, around 84% detected once. The sample was lung tumor tissue. Every receptor here comes from a human donor with non-small cell lung cancer.

The V gene is TRBV18, the J gene TRBJ1-1; unclear D gene. Deletions cut 5 bases from V and 2 bases from J, with 9 bases between. The germline gives CDR1 KGHSH, CDR2 LQKENI. This CDR3 has 13 amino acids. The CDR3 DNA sequence: TGTGCCAGCTCAATATCTATCAACACTGAAGCTTTCTTT. Amino acid sequence: CASSISINTEAFF.

The chain employs TRBV5-1 and TRBJ2-5; TRBD2 matches at 7 bases. Germline assignment: CDR1 SGHRS and CDR2 YFSETQ. J gave up 0 bases and V 9 bases, and 5 bases lay outside the gene matches. The CDR3 sequence is 13 residues long. The CDR3 region has the DNA TGCGCCACTAGAGGGACTAACCAAGAGACCCAGTACTTC. Its translation is CATRGTNQETQYF.

The chain carries TRBV6-5 and TRBJ1-1; tentatively, D is TRBD1 (6 bases). Germline CDR1 MNHEY, CDR2 SVGAGI. CDR3 size: 12 residues. Trimming pared 7 bases from V and 7 bases from J, leaving 13 bases between. The DNA of the CDR3 is TGTGCCAGCACTACAGGGCATCTTGAAGCTTTCTTT. It encodes CASTTGHLEAFF.

The chain joins TRBV11-2 to TRBJ2-7, with a weak D call TRBD1 (6 bases). Between the trimmed V and J ends, which lost 4 bases and 5 bases, there was a span of 18 bases. The CDR3 consists of 15 residues. CDR1 is SGHAT and CDR2 is FQNNGV in the germline V gene. The CDR3 sequence: CASSWGPKTGDEQYF. DNA for the CDR3: TGTGCCAGCAGCTGGGGGCCCAAGACAGGCGACGAGCAGTACTTC.

V gene TRBV5-1 combines with J gene TRBJ2-6; D gene unclear. The CDR3 contains 14 residues. Trimming took off 4 bases at V and 6 bases at J, with 11 bases between the two ends. Germline V CDR1 and CDR2: SGHRS, YFSETQ. The CDR3 DNA follows: TGCGCCAGCAGCCCGGCGGCAGTGGCCAACGTCCTGACTTTC. This translates into CASSPAAVANVLTF.

This sequence joins TRBV7-9 and TRBJ2-3, with D possibly matching TRBD2 (6 bases). The V and J ends lost 6 bases and 0 bases respectively, with 16 bases between them. CDR3 size: 16 residues. Germline-derived CDR1 and CDR2 are SEHNR and FQNEAQ (reference sequence). CDR3 bases: TGTGCCAGCAGTAGTCTAGCGCCAACTAGCACAGATACGCAGTATTTT. It specifies CASSSLAPTSTDTQYF.

The chain carries TRBV4-2 and TRBJ2-3, with a tentative D call TRBD2 (5 bases). Germline assignment: CDR1 LGHNA and CDR2 YNFKEQ. This CDR3 is built from 17 residues. Trimming cost V 1 base and J 0 bases, with 14 bases left between them. Written as DNA, the CDR3 is TGTGCCAGCAGCCAAGCGGGGAACCTAGCTAGCACAGATACGCAGTATTTT. Amino acid sequence: CASSQAGNLASTDTQYF.

This CDR3 reads CASSLLQLNTGELFF. As DNA, the CDR3 is TGCGCCAGCAGCTTGCTACAGCTGAACACCGGGGAGCTGTTTTTT. The J gene is TRBJ2-2, the V gene TRBV5-1, with D unclear. The CDR3 is 15 amino acids. Trimming removed 1 base at V and 1 base at J, with 8 bases between. In germline, CDR1 is SGHRS, CDR2 YFSETQ.

The chain has TRBV5-1 and TRBJ1-2; D gene uncertain. Trimming took off 1 base at V and 3 bases at J, with 13 bases between the two ends. Per the germline V gene, CDR1 is SGHRS and CDR2 is YFSETQ. CDR3 length: 15 amino acids. CDR3 sequence: CASSLLLGGYYGYTF. The CDR3, as DNA: TGCGCCAGCAGCTTGCTCCTTGGAGGCTACTATGGCTACACCTTC.

The chain links TRBV7-2 to TRBJ2-1; a possible D gene is TRBD1 (6 bases). Germline V gene data show CDR1 as SGHTA and CDR2 as FQGNSA. The CDR3 consists of 15 residues. The V gene lost 0 bases and the J gene lost 6 bases, with 12 bases spanning the gap. CDR3 nucleotide sequence: TGTGCCAGCAGCTTAGCAGGTCAGGGGTCCAATGAGCAGTTCTTC. It specifies CASSLAGQGSNEQFF.

The V gene is TRBV5-5, the J gene TRBJ2-3; perhaps TRBD1 as D (6 bases). V shed 3 bases and J shed 3 bases, with 20 bases lying between them. CDR3 length: 17 amino acids. Germline lookup yields CDR1 SGHKS and CDR2 YYEKEE (reference sequence). Written as DNA, the CDR3 is TGTGCCAGCAGCTCCCACCCACAGGGCATCGGGACAGATACGCAGTATTTT. Translation: CASSSHPQGIGTDTQYF.

The CDR3: CASSLLAGGTDTQYF. CDR3 coding DNA: TGTGCCAGCAGCCTACTAGCGGGAGGCACAGATACGCAGTATTTT. This chain joins TRBV4-2 and TRBJ2-3; TRBD2 aligns across 11 bases. Germline V gene data show CDR1 as LGHNA and CDR2 as YNFKEQ. V lost 4 bases, J lost 1 base, and 1 base stayed unmatched. The CDR3 is 15 residues long.

The rearrangement uses TRBV9 and TRBJ1-2; no clear D gene. The CDR3 extends over 14 amino acids. CDR1 and CDR2 from the germline V gene are SGDLS and YYNGEE. Trimming pared 0 bases from V and 4 bases from J, leaving 10 bases between. CDR3 sequence (DNA): TGTGCCAGCAGCGTAGACTTCAACTTCTATGGCTACACCTTC. The encoded protein is CASSVDFNFYGYTF.